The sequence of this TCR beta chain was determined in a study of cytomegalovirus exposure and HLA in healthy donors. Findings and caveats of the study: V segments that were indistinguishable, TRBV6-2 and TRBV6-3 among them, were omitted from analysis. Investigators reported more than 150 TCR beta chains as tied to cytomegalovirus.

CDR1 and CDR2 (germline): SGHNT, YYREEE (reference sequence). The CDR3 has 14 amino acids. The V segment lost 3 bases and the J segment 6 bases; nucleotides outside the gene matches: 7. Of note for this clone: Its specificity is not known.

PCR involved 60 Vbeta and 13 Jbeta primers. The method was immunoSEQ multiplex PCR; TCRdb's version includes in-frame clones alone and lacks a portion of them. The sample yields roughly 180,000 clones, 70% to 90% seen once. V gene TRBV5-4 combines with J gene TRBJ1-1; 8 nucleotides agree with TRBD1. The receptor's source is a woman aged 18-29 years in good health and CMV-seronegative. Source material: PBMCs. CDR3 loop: CASSSRTGYAEAFF. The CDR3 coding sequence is TGTGCCAGCAGCTCCCGGACAGGGTACGCTGAAGCTTTCTTT.